The next 29 T cell receptor beta chains were all read from a single sample in a study of shared clonotypes between healthy human individuals. TCRdb keeps only in-frame clones here, not all; method: immunoSEQ multiplex PCR. The sample holds 520,000 or so clones, 79% seen once. Input material: PBMCs. These receptors came from a woman aged 40 to 50 in good health. Some clones in this sample may be carry-over from other donors' samples.

The genes are TRBV30 and TRBJ2-7; 9 positions agree with TRBD2. J gave up 2 bases and V 3 bases, and 2 bases lay outside the gene matches. Germline V CDR1 and CDR2: GTSNPN, SVGIG (reference sequence). The CDR3 sequence is 13 residues long. The CDR3 spells CAWRLAGTYEQYF. The CDR3 DNA sequence: TGTGCCTGGAGGCTAGCGGGGACCTACGAGCAGTACTTC.

The CDR3 loop is CASRPPARALNTEAFF. CDR3 bases: TGTGCCAGCAGGCCCCCTGCTCGGGCATTGAACACTGAAGCTTTCTTT. The V and J genes are TRBV28 and TRBJ1-1; no definite D call. V lost 6 bases and J lost 0, with 17 bases in between. The CDR3 loop spans 16 amino acids. CDR1 and CDR2 (germline): MDHEN, SYDVKM.

The chain is built from TRBV6-6 and TRBJ2-1; 7 bases are a match to TRBD2. The CDR3 runs 13 residues. With 2 bases clipped from V and 7 bases from J, the junction kept 2 bases outside the gene matches. CDR1 and CDR2 from the germline V gene are MNHNY and SVGAGI (reference sequence). The CDR3 here is CASSYEGGNEQFF. DNA for the CDR3: TGTGCCAGCAGTTACGAGGGAGGGAATGAGCAGTTCTTC.

This chain connects TRBV5-4 to TRBJ2-2; no firm D call. The germline CDR1 and CDR2 sequences are SGHNT and YYREEE (reference sequence). The CDR3 loop spans 14 amino acids. Between the trimmed V and J ends, which lost 0 bases and 1 base, there was a span of 4 bases. The CDR3 sequence: CASSLGGNTGELFF. For the CDR3, the DNA is TGTGCCAGCAGCTTGGGGGGGAACACCGGGGAGCTGTTTTTT.

This clone was observed a few times. The chain is built from TRBV28 and TRBJ1-5, with 10 bases lining up with TRBD1. The ends lost 10 bases at V and 5 bases at J; junction bases unmatched: 8. CDR3 length: 14 residues. Germline CDR1 MDHEN, CDR2 SYDVKM. The CDR3 is CATVGTGEYQPQHF. CDR3 nucleotides: TGTGCCACCGTGGGGACAGGGGAATATCAGCCCCAGCATTTT.

This clone was recorded only once. The chain combines TRBV7-2 with TRBJ1-5; D perhaps matches TRBD1 (6 bases). Trimming removed 5 bases at V and 8 bases at J, with 16 bases between. Germline loops: CDR1 SGHTA, CDR2 FQGNSA. The CDR3 contains 14 residues. The CDR3 DNA sequence: TGTGCCAGCAGCGCCAACAGGGTTCTTGAGCCCCAGCATTTT. Protein product: CASSANRVLEPQHF.

The chain is built from TRBV2 and TRBJ2-2; possibly TRBD2 for D (6 bases). Germline-derived CDR1 and CDR2 are SNHLY and FYNNEI. This CDR3 has 14 amino acids. Deletions cut 5 bases from V and 4 bases from J, with 11 bases between. CDR3: CASSTGVGTGELFF. CDR3 bases: TGTGCCAGCAGTACGGGAGTGGGCACCGGGGAGCTGTTTTTT.

V and J are TRBV28 and TRBJ2-7; D is possibly TRBD1 (5 bases). The CDR3 has 14 residues. CDR1 is MDHEN, CDR2 SYDVKM, per germline. V lost 2 bases to trimming and J lost 2 bases, with 10 bases between them. CDR3 sequence: CASSLGALTYEQYF. Written as DNA, the CDR3 is TGTGCCAGCAGTTTAGGGGCCTTAACCTACGAGCAGTACTTC.

The V and J genes are TRBV29-1 and TRBJ2-1, with TRBD2 matching over 9 bases. CDR3 length: 15 amino acids. CDR1 SQVTM and CDR2 ANQGSEA come from the germline V gene. After removal of 5 bases from V and 0 bases from J, the junction contained 5 bases not matched to a gene. The CDR3 DNA reads as TGCAGCGTTCAAATTAGCGGGAGCTCCTACAATGAGCAGTTCTTC. It yields the protein CSVQISGSSYNEQFF.

This sequence joins TRBV2 and TRBJ2-7; 9 positions match TRBD2. The V and J ends lost 3 bases and 2 bases, in that order; junction bases with no gene match: 17. Per the germline V gene, CDR1 is SNHLY and CDR2 is FYNNEI. The CDR3 totals 19 residues. As DNA, the CDR3 is TGTGCCAGCAGTGAGCGAGGGGCTAGCGGGATGATAGGGACCTACGAGCAGTACTTC. It translates to CASSERGASGMIGTYEQYF.

This chain connects TRBV18 to TRBJ1-3; TRBD1 is a possible D gene (6 bases). Germline assignment: CDR1 KGHSH and CDR2 LQKENI. Trimming pared 5 bases from V and 0 bases from J, leaving 14 bases between. The length of the CDR3 is 16 residues. CDR3 sequence: CASSTGTPYSGNTIYF. DNA for the CDR3: TGTGCCAGCTCAACCGGGACACCTTACTCTGGAAACACCATATATTTT.

The genes are TRBV18 and TRBJ1-1, with a possible D match to TRBD1 (6 bases). CDR3 length equals 14 residues. The germline V and J ends were trimmed by 1 base and 3 bases, with 9 bases remaining between them. Germline-derived CDR1 and CDR2 are KGHSH and LQKENI. Here the CDR3 reads CASSPREGDTEAFF. The CDR3 DNA follows: TGTGCCAGCTCACCACGGGAGGGGGACACTGAAGCTTTCTTT.

In its sample, this clone was seen a few times. The chain links TRBV28 to TRBJ1-1; D gene uncertain. Germline V gene lookup returns CDR1 MDHEN and CDR2 SYDVKM. The length of the CDR3 is 12 residues. V lost 5 bases to trimming and J lost 8 bases, with 12 bases between them. This CDR3 is CASSALEAEAFF. CDR3 nucleotides: TGTGCCAGCAGTGCACTGGAAGCAGAAGCTTTCTTT.

A single count supports this clone. The chain recombines TRBV6-6 with TRBJ2-2; TRBD1 matches 7 bases. Germline lookup yields CDR1 MNHNY and CDR2 SVGAGI (reference sequence). Losses at the gene ends were 6 bases for V and 5 bases for J; bases not matched to a gene: 9. This CDR3 contains 15 residues. CDR3 coding DNA: TGTGCCAGCAGACCCGGACAGGCCCTTACCGGGGAGCTGTTTTTT. This encodes CASRPGQALTGELFF.

V gene TRBV6-1 combines with J gene TRBJ1-1; no clear D. V was shortened by 5 bases and J by 1 base, with 8 bases between the two germline ends. Germline CDR1 reads MNHNS; CDR2 reads SASEGT. This CDR3 has 13 amino acids. CDR3 nucleotides: TGTGCCAGCAGTTGGCAGGAGAACACTGAAGCTTTCTTT. Its translation: CASSWQENTEAFF.

In regard to this clone: Other DNA variants within this sample encode the same CDR3. This chain connects TRBV7-3 to TRBJ2-2; TRBD2 agrees at 10 bases. The ends lost 3 bases at V and 5 bases at J; junction bases unmatched: 0. CDR3 size: 14 residues. Germline V gene data show CDR1 as SGHTA and CDR2 as FQGTGA. The DNA for the CDR3 is TGTGCCAGCAGCTTGACTAGCGGGACCGGGGAGCTGTTTTTT. Amino acids: CASSLTSGTGELFF.

The V gene is TRBV2, the J gene TRBJ2-1; perhaps TRBD2 as D (6 bases). Per the germline V gene, CDR1 is SNHLY and CDR2 is FYNNEI. Trimming left V 2 bases short and J 6 bases short, with 11 bases between. The CDR3 is 14 residues long. The CDR3 coding sequence is TGTGCCAGCAGTGAACTGCGGGAAGGCAATGAGCAGTTCTTC. Protein sequence: CASSELREGNEQFF.

The chain couples TRBV28 to TRBJ2-5; D may be TRBD1 (6 bases). The germline CDR1 and CDR2 sequences are MDHEN and SYDVKM. V gave up 2 bases and J gave up 5 bases, with 12 bases separating them. The CDR3 is 14 residues long. CDR3 nucleotide sequence: TGTGCCAGCAGTTTAAGCGGACAGCCGGAGACCCAGTACTTC. This encodes CASSLSGQPETQYF.

The chain employs TRBV30 and TRBJ1-3; no definite D call. V shed 2 bases and J shed 0 bases, with 8 bases lying between them. The CDR3 length is 14 residues. Germline assignment: CDR1 GTSNPN and CDR2 SVGIG (reference sequence). CDR3 bases: TGTGCCTGGAGTTACAGCTTCTCTGGAAACACCATATATTTT. Protein product: CAWSYSFSGNTIYF.

This clone is a singleton in its sample. The same CDR3 arises from other DNA sequences in this sample as well. The chain has TRBV7-9 and TRBJ1-4, with TRBD1 as a possible D gene (5 bases). Trimming removed 3 bases at V and 2 bases at J, with 7 bases between. This CDR3 has 14 residues. Germline V gene lookup returns CDR1 SEHNR and CDR2 FQNEAQ (reference sequence). The CDR3 region has the DNA TGTGCCAGCAGCTTCGGGGCCACTAATGAAAAACTGTTTTTT. Translated: CASSFGATNEKLFF.

The chain joins TRBV30 to TRBJ2-1, with D tentatively TRBD2 (5 bases). Germline V gene data show CDR1 as GTSNPN and CDR2 as SVGIG (reference sequence). The CDR3 spans 14 residues. The V end was cut by 5 bases, the J end by 4 bases, with 15 bases between. DNA of the CDR3: TGTGCCTGGGCACGAGGAGGAACATACAATGAGCAGTTCTTC. This encodes CAWARGGTYNEQFF.

The chain joins TRBV5-6 to TRBJ2-1; 8 nucleotides agree with TRBD2. The CDR3 loop spans 15 amino acids. The germline V gene encodes CDR1 SGHDT and CDR2 YYEEEE. V lost 2 bases and J lost 4; bases outside the gene matches: 5. The CDR3 DNA follows: TGTGCCAGCAGCTTCGGCGGGGGGAATTACAATGAGCAGTTCTTC. Encoded protein: CASSFGGGNYNEQFF.

The chain combines TRBV4-1 with TRBJ1-2; D is undetermined. Per germline, CDR1 MGHRA and CDR2 YSYEKL. Trimming removed 0 bases from V and 7 bases from J, with 9 bases in between. The CDR3 sequence is 13 residues long. The CDR3 sequence is CASSQDRKGGYTF. The CDR3 DNA reads as TGCGCCAGCAGCCAAGATAGGAAGGGTGGCTACACCTTC.

The chain links TRBV28 to TRBJ2-7, with TRBD1 matching 8 bases. CDR3 length: 16 residues. CDR1 and CDR2 (germline): MDHEN, SYDVKM. Trimming removed 3 bases from V and 5 bases from J; junction bases left unmatched: 12. This chain's CDR3 is CASSLFRFDRGNEQYF. The CDR3 DNA follows: TGTGCCAGCAGTTTGTTTCGGTTCGACAGGGGCAACGAGCAGTACTTC.

The chain employs TRBV6-4 and TRBJ2-3, with TRBD2 matching 15 bases. V was clipped by 4 bases and J by 7 bases; unmatched bases: 18. CDR1 and CDR2 (germline): MRHNA, SNTAGT. The CDR3 totals 20 residues. The CDR3 region has the DNA TGTGCCAGCAGTGCCATCGAGGGGACTAGCGGGAGGACCCACCCCCATACGCAGTATTTT. This encodes CASSAIEGTSGRTHPHTQYF.

In DNA form, the CDR3 reads TGCGCCAGCAGAAGGCTTACCTCGGGGGCTCAAGAGACCCAGTACTTC. Its protein product is CASRRLTSGAQETQYF. J is TRBJ2-5 and V is TRBV5-1; tentatively, D is TRBD1 or TRBD2 (6 bases each). Germline lookup yields CDR1 SGHRS and CDR2 YFSETQ. The V and J ends lost 5 bases and 2 bases respectively, with 19 bases between them. This CDR3 comprises 16 residues.

V gene TRBV5-1 combines with J gene TRBJ2-1, with D perhaps matching TRBD1 (6 bases). V was shortened by 6 bases and J by 3 bases, with 10 bases between the two germline ends. There are 13 residues in the CDR3. Germline loops: CDR1 SGHRS, CDR2 YFSETQ. CDR3 sequence: CASTPQGYNEQFF. The CDR3 nucleotides read TGCGCCAGCACACCACAGGGCTACAATGAGCAGTTCTTC.

This clone has a handful of counts. This specimen includes other DNA sequences encoding the same CDR3. The chain employs TRBV9 and TRBJ2-1, with 8 bases identical to TRBD2. CDR1 and CDR2 from the germline V gene are SGDLS and YYNGEE. V gave up 2 bases and J gave up 4 bases; unmatched junction bases: 5. The length of the CDR3 is 15 residues. The CDR3 DNA follows: TGTGCCAGCAGCGTGGTAACTAGCGGATACAATGAGCAGTTCTTC. Translation: CASSVVTSGYNEQFF.

V and J are TRBV7-9 and TRBJ1-2; tentative D call: TRBD1 (6 bases). Germline V CDR1 and CDR2: SEHNR, FQNEAQ (reference sequence). CDR3 length: 13 amino acids. The V and J ends lost 4 bases and 8 bases respectively, with 14 bases between them. CDR3 DNA sequence: TGTGCCAGCAGCTACAACAGGGACGGCGGCTACACCTTC. It is translated as CASSYNRDGGYTF.